This T cell receptor (beta chain) stems from a study of Graves' ophthalmopathy and Graves' hyperthyroidism. Study results and limitations: Blood samples also showed most expanded thyroid clonotypes exceeding 0.001 frequency.

Amplification of TCR beta CDR3 regions used RNA transcripts. In the first round, RT-PCR was carried out with HTBI primers, and a multiplex PCR formed the second round. TCRdb reprocessed the multiplex PCR reads with MiXCR, giving one entry per CDR3 protein. The sample has some 370,000 distinct CDR3 sequences, about 15% seen once. Germline CDR1 MNHNS, CDR2 SASEGT. The CDR3 consists of 15 residues. V was clipped by 6 bases and J by 1 base; unmatched bases: 3. On this clonotype itself: As yet, its antigen is unknown.

The sequence derives from an adult woman with stable Graves' hyperthyroidism. What was sequenced was peripheral blood. V usage is TRBV6-1 and J usage is TRBJ2-6; 7 bases line up with TRBD1. The CDR3 sequence: CASRATGSGANVLTF. DNA for the CDR3: TGTGCCAGCAGAGCGACAGGGTCTGGGGCCAACGTCCTGACTTTC.